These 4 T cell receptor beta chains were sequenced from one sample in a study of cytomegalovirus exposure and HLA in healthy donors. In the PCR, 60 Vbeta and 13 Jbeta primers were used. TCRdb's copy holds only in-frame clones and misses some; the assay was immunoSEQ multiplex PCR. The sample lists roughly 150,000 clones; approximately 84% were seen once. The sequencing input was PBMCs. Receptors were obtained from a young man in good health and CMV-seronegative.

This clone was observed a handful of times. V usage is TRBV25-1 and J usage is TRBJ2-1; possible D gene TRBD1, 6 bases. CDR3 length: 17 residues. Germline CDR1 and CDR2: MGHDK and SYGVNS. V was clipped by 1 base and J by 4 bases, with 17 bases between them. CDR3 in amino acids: CASSEWARDTGYNEQFF. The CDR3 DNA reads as TGTGCCAGCAGTGAATGGGCACGGGACACGGGGTACAATGAGCAGTTCTTC.

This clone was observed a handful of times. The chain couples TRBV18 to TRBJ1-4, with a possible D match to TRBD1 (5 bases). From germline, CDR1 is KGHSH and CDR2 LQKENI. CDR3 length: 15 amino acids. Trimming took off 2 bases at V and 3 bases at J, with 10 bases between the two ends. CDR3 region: CASSPAGGANEKLFF. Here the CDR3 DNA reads TGTGCCAGCTCACCAGCGGGAGGGGCTAATGAAAAACTGTTTTTT.

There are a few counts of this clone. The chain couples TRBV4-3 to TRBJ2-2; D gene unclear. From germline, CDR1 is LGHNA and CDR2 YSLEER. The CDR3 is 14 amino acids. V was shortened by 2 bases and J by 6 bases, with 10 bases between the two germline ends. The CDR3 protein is CASSQQRAAGELFF. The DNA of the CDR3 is TGCGCCAGCAGCCAACAGCGAGCTGCCGGGGAGCTGTTTTTT.

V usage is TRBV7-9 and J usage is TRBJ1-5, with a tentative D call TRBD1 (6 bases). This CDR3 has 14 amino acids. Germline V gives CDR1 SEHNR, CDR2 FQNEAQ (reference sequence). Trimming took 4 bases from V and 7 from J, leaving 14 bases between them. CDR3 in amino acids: CASSSSGGDQPQHF. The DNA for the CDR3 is TGTGCCAGCAGCTCTTCTGGGGGCGACCAGCCCCAGCATTTT. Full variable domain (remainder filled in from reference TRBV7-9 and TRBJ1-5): DTGVSQNPRHKITKRGQNVTFRCDPISEHNRLYWYRQTLGQGPEFLTYFQNEAQLEKSRLLSDRFSAERPKGSFSTLEIQRTEQGDSAMYLCASSSSGGDQPQHFGDGTRLSIL.